This T cell receptor (beta chain) was captured by sequencing in a study of blood T cell repertoires in COVID-19. Across the whole study: Donors in the United States, Italy and Spain gave samples during acute or convalescent COVID-19.

V was clipped by 6 bases and J by 6 bases, with 15 bases between them. The germline CDR1 and CDR2 sequences are SGHTA and FQGNSA. CDR3 length: 13 residues. Only in-frame clones appear in the TCRdb table, and some are missing; sequencing was by immunoSEQ multiplex PCR. The data show some 150,000 clones, with roughly 89% seen just once and around 4.2% held by the top ten. The receptor's source is a man over 45 who had recovered from COVID-19. Specimen: PBMCs or T cells enriched from blood (not recorded which). The rearrangement joins TRBV7-2 to TRBJ2-7, with D unclear. CDR3 loop: CASSRVAPREQYF. The CDR3 nucleotides are TGTGCCAGCAGTCGGGTAGCCCCCCGCGAGCAGTACTTC.